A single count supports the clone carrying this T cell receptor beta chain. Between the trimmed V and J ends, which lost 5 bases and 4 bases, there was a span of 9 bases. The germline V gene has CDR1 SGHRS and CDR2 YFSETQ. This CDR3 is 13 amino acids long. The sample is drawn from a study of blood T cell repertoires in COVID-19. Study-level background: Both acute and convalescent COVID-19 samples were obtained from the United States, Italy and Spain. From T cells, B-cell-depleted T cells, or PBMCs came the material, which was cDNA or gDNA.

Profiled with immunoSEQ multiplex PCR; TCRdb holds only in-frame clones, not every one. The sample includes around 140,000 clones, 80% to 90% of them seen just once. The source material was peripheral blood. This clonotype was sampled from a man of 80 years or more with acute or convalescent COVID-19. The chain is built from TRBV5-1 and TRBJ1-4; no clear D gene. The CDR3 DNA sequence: TGCGCCAGCAGTGACGGGTATAATGAAAAACTGTTTTTT. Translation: CASSDGYNEKLFF.